The following is a T cell receptor beta chain sequence with its context. No antigen is known for it. The sample comes from a study of OX40 agonist ivuxolimab in advanced cancers. Study context: Patients in the trial were receiving intravenous ivuxolimab every 2 weeks, at doses of 0.01 to 10 mg/kg. Three patients, one with hepatocellular carcinoma and two with cutaneous melanoma, responded partially.

The CDR3 has 15 residues. Germline-derived CDR1 and CDR2 are MDHEN and SYDVKM. V lost 8 bases to trimming and J lost 5 bases; unmatched junction nucleotides: 10. General study results and limits: There was clonal expansion of CD4+ and CD8+ blood T cells by week 6 at 0.1 to 3.0 mg/kg. In CD8+ T cells, expanded clones were on average more numerous than in CD4+.

Produced via immunoSEQ multiplex PCR; TCRdb's table is partial and in-frame only. Here the sample spans about 59,000 clones, 75% to 90% being singletons. Sequencing was performed on CD4+ or CD8+ T cells sorted from blood, taken in a trial of the OX40 agonist ivuxolimab. This sequence originates from an adult with an advanced solid tumor such as melanoma, head and neck, liver or kidney cancer. J is TRBJ1-1 and V is TRBV28, with 11 bases that match TRBD1. The CDR3 DNA is TGTGCCAGCGTGGGACAGGGGGTGTCGGGAACTGAAGCTTTCTTT. As protein: CASVGQGVSGTEAFF.